This T cell receptor (beta chain) was profiled in a study of T-cell memory formation after mild COVID-19 listed by TCRdb under 2021. Study-level background: Most TCR sequence clusters were specific to one of the two donors. Longitudinal TCRalpha and TCRbeta repertoire sequencing tracked T-cell clones expanding and contracting after mild COVID-19 in a couple of donors. The cohort comprised two young, previously healthy adult volunteers, one female and one male.

In this sample, this clonotype turned up many times. Its antigen is currently not known. Per-nucleotide qualities are absent, and no much larger clonotype sits a single base away. PBMCs were isolated by Ficoll-Paque density gradient centrifugation. The junction carries 13 bases between V and J, which are trimmed by 1 base and 5 bases respectively. The CDR3 holds 14 amino acids from the cysteine to the phenylalanine. The sequence is cut down to CDR3 DNA, 42 bases in frame from base 1. CDR1 and CDR2 (SGHNT, YYREEE) derive from the germline V gene (reference sequence). Sequenced on an Illumina NovaSeq 6000. TCRalpha and TCRbeta cDNA libraries were constructed by 5'RACE with constant-segment primers, with sample barcodes and unique molecular identifiers being introduced. Trizol reagent was used to extract RNA from every sample. Amplification of the libraries took two PCR steps, and the second step added a second sample barcode plus Illumina TruSeq adapters. Libraries were sequenced on an Illumina NovaSeq with 2 x 150 bp paired-end reads. Regarding the original processing steps: The reads were demultiplexed and collapsed into UMI-guided consensus sequences using migec v1.2.7. With mixcr v2.1.11, UMI consensuses were aligned to TRA and TRB V and J templates and assembled into clonotypes. Clonotypes were classified as expanded or contracted when called significant by both edgeR and NoisET, with noise models trained on biological replicates. For edgeR calls, the thresholds were a false discovery rate-adjusted p below 0.01 and a log2 fold-change of 1. As an exploratory analysis of dynamics, PCA with hierarchical clustering was applied to max-normalized trajectories of the 1000 most abundant clonotypes. The CD4 or CD8 phenotype of responding clones was assigned using the separately sequenced CD4+ and CD8+ repertoires. Using fastp at Q25 and MiXCR, TCRdb reprocessed the public reads and kept productive beta chains. Each entry is one CDR3 protein sequence, shown with its most common DNA and genes. The V and J calls shown here were made by TCRdb, not taken from the authors' results. Across this sample there are roughly 580,000 distinct CDR3 sequences, with about a sixth seen only once. Clones ranked in the top ten supply approximately 12% of the sample.

Results and caveats for the whole study, not just this receptor: From day 15 to 85, contracting clones showed balanced CD4/CD8 phenotypes, whereas a second wave of clones that expanded from day 15 to 37 leaned towards CD4+. Only a couple of mild cases were covered in the study, and larger cohorts including severe cases with pre-infection samples were considered necessary. Contracting CD4+ clones turned up mainly in the CM and EM memory subsets, whereas EMRA was where CD8+ clones were enriched. Some responding clones were detected in pre-infection memory, suggesting pre-existing cross-reactive memory T cells joined the SARS-CoV-2 response. The second-wave clones that peaked on day 37 were not confirmed to be SARS-CoV-2 specific.

The rearrangement joined TRBV5-4 to TRBJ2-7, with the D gene not clear enough to name. Sequenced input: PBMCs or a T cell subset sorted from them (not recorded which). The TCR sequence derives from an adult woman who had mild COVID-19 (a few samples of this study predate the infection). The sample titles of this study are shuffled in the database, so cell type and time point are left out; the donor was told from shared clones. The nucleotides read TGTGCCAGCAGCTTGTTTCAACGGCGAGACGAGCAGTACTTC. Protein translation: CASSLFQRRDEQYF.